These T cell receptor beta chains were read from a single sample in a study of blood T cells in healthy people across ages. TCRdb used MiXCR to reprocess the 5' RACE reads, holding one entry per CDR3 protein. The sample consists of roughly 680,000 distinct CDR3 sequences, around half of them appearing once. The source material was blood. The receptors shown here come from a woman aged 55-70 years in good health. The CDR3 runs from the conserved cysteine through the conserved F or W. Each record gives: D gene, J gene, V gene, clone size, CDR3 protein. D genes are given only for firm matches. A clone size is listed for some rows: how often the clone was seen (once, few, many), or a class if it is expanded.

>NA|TRBJ2-1|TRBV20-1|NA
CSARGVGVAAAYNEQFF
>NA|TRBJ2-5|TRBV7-9|NA
CASSQLAQETQYF
>NA|TRBJ2-1|TRBV29-1|few
CSAPRSRPGYNEQFF
>NA|TRBJ2-4|TRBV6-2/TRBV6-3|NA
CASSFNKGNIQYF
>NA|TRBJ1-1|TRBV20-1|once
CSANGGGGLRYTEAFF
>NA|NA|TRBV20-1|few
CSARDEGGRGYEQYF
>TRBD2|TRBJ2-1|TRBV11-2|NA
CASSLGPTSGSGSYNEQFF
>TRBD2|TRBJ2-7|TRBV7-2|NA
CAGNQREGYEQYF
>TRBD2|TRBJ2-5|TRBV7-9|NA
CASSSMLAGLGETQYF
>NA|TRBJ1-4|TRBV5-1|NA
CASSLGVTTREKLFF
>NA|TRBJ2-1|TRBV7-9|NA
CASPADRTYNEQFF
>TRBD2|TRBJ2-1|TRBV7-3|NA
CASSLRGAGVQNEQFF